The 23 T cell receptor beta chains presented below share a single source sample, sequenced in a study of naive and memory T cell subsets. The antigens for these receptors are not known. Findings and caveats of the study: A few larger clonotypes appeared in naive repertoires, especially CD8, possibly memory cells re-expressing CD45RA.

Two oligonucleotides, mixed equimolar, formed the beta constant-region primer covering TRBC1 and TRBC2. The ligated cDNA underwent four PCR rounds using SP2 and nested alpha and beta constant-region primers. TCRdb redid the calling of the UMI-ligation and nested PCR reads with MiXCR, one entry per CDR3 protein. The table lists roughly 140,000 distinct CDR3 sequences, roughly a fifth of them singletons, with around 0.63% in the top ten. Sequencing was carried out using naive CD8+ T cells from blood. These receptors were collected from a human donor in good health.

The chain employs TRBV2 and TRBJ2-7; TRBD2 agrees at 10 bases. V lost 10 bases, J lost 4 bases, and 19 bases stayed unmatched. The CDR3 is made up of 17 amino acids. Germline loops: CDR1 SNHLY, CDR2 FYNNEI. CDR3 protein: CAIHGGASGSGGYEQYF. The CDR3 DNA reads TGTGCCATACACGGAGGGGCTAGCGGGAGTGGCGGGTACGAGCAGTACTTC.

V usage is TRBV6-2 or TRBV6-3 and J usage is TRBJ1-2, with 7 bases identical to TRBD1. The CDR3 runs 14 residues. V shed 2 bases and J 4 bases; nucleotides not matched to a gene: 4. CDR1 and CDR2 (germline): MNHEY, SVGEGT. CDR3 DNA sequence: TGTGCCAGCAGTTACCCGGGACAGTCCTATGGCTACACCTTC. It codes for CASSYPGQSYGYTF.

The chain couples TRBV27 to TRBJ2-7; D is possibly TRBD2 (6 bases). Germline lookup yields CDR1 MNHEY and CDR2 SMNVEV (reference sequence). V lost 8 bases and J lost 2, with 16 bases in between. The CDR3 is made up of 14 amino acids. The CDR3, as DNA: TGTGCCAGCCAATACGGCGGAGGGCCCTACGAGCAGTACTTC. Translation: CASQYGGGPYEQYF.

The chain couples TRBV4-1 to TRBJ2-7; D is unclear. Trimming stripped 1 base from V and 1 base from J, with 8 bases between. The length of the CDR3 is 14 residues. CDR1 and CDR2 from the germline V gene are MGHRA and YSYEKL. In DNA form, the CDR3 reads TGCGCCAGCAGCCAAGGCCCTGCTTCCTACGAGCAGTACTTC. It specifies CASSQGPASYEQYF.

This clonotype was recorded a few times. J is TRBJ1-5 and V is TRBV7-9; the D gene is possibly TRBD1 (5 bases). V gave up 5 bases and J gave up 0 bases, with 14 bases separating them. The length of the CDR3 is 16 residues. CDR1 is SEHNR and CDR2 is FQNEAQ in the germline V gene (reference sequence). For the CDR3, the DNA is TGTGCCAGCAGCGTAGGGGCGGGGTCTAGCAATCAGCCCCAGCATTTT. This encodes CASSVGAGSSNQPQHF.

The rearrangement joins TRBV4-3 to TRBJ2-5; D gene ambiguous. The CDR3 length is 14 residues. The germline V and J ends were trimmed by 1 base and 5 bases, with 11 bases remaining between them. Germline CDR1 and CDR2: LGHNA and YSLEER. The CDR3 reads CASSQGWGSETQYF. The CDR3 coding sequence is TGCGCCAGCAGCCAAGGTTGGGGTTCGGAGACCCAGTACTTC.

This clonotype was observed a handful of times. CDR3 region: CASSPRAGFTEAFF. The CDR3 coding sequence is TGCGCCAGCAGCCCGCGGGCAGGGTTTACTGAAGCTTTCTTT. This chain links TRBV4-3 with TRBJ1-1, with TRBD1 as a possible D gene (5 bases). V was cut by 4 bases and J by 5 bases, with 14 bases left in between. The germline V gene has CDR1 LGHNA and CDR2 YSLEER. The CDR3 is 14 residues long.

V usage is TRBV6-5 and J usage is TRBJ2-1; no clear D. V gave up 1 base and J gave up 5 bases, with 12 bases separating them. Germline V gene sequence: CDR1 MNHEY, CDR2 SVGAGI. CDR3 length: 15 amino acids. CDR3 region: CASSYWGQTDNEQFF. CDR3 coding DNA: TGTGCCAGCAGTTACTGGGGTCAGACTGACAATGAGCAGTTCTTC.

The CDR3 DNA is TGCGCCAGCAGCCTAGACGGGACTAGCGGTTACAATGAGCAGTTCTTC. Protein: CASSLDGTSGYNEQFF. V gene TRBV4-1 combines with J gene TRBJ2-1; 11 nucleotides align to TRBD2. The germline gives CDR1 MGHRA, CDR2 YSYEKL. The CDR3 extends over 16 amino acids. The V segment lost 4 bases and the J segment 4 bases; nucleotides outside the gene matches: 6.

The CDR3: CASSFYGTNPDTQYF. CDR3 nucleotides: TGTGCCAGCAGTTTCTACGGGACGAACCCGGATACGCAGTATTTT. The chain employs TRBV6-5 and TRBJ2-3; perhaps D is TRBD1 or TRBD2 (5 bases each). In germline, CDR1 is MNHEY, CDR2 SVGAGI. The CDR3 loop spans 15 amino acids. V was pared by 4 bases and J by 6 bases, with 17 bases between.

A remark on this clonotype: At one of its ends the junction is not consistent with the germline gene, which may arise from a read error. The chain is built from TRBV7-7 and TRBJ2-2; TRBD1 agrees at 8 bases. The germline V gene encodes CDR1 SSHAT and CDR2 FNYEAQ (reference sequence). The CDR3 loop spans 16 amino acids. The CDR3: CASSFGETGVIRELFF. CDR3 in DNA: TGTGCTAGCAGCTTTGGCGAGACAGGGGTGATTCGGGAGCTGTTTTTT. The full variable domain, with the rest looked up from reference TRBV7-7 and TRBJ2-2, is GAGVSQSPRYKVTKRGQDVTLRCDPISSHATLYWYQQALGQGPEFLTYFNYEAQPDKSGLPSDRFSAERPEGSISTLTIQRTEQRDSAMYRCASSFGETGVIRELFFGEGSRLTVL.

The chain carries TRBV13 and TRBJ2-1; TRBD2 aligns across 7 bases. Germline CDR1 reads PRHDT; CDR2 reads FYEKMQ (reference sequence). Trimming removed 5 bases from V and 8 bases from J; junction bases left unmatched: 15. The CDR3 is 16 residues long. In DNA form, the CDR3 reads TGTGCCAGCAGCCCGGACTTCCAGCGGGATTTCTATGAGCAGTTCTTC. This sequence encodes CASSPDFQRDFYEQFF.

V gene TRBV28 combines with J gene TRBJ2-3, with a possible D match to TRBD2 (5 bases). This CDR3 is built from 16 residues. The germline V gene has CDR1 MDHEN and CDR2 SYDVKM. V was cut by 3 bases and J by 2 bases, with 15 bases left in between. In nucleotides, the CDR3 is TGTGCCAGCAGTTTGTACTTTCGTCGGGACACAGATACGCAGTATTTT. Its protein is CASSLYFRRDTDTQYF.

The CDR3 loop reads CASSFTPAGQGKETQYF. In nucleotides, the CDR3 is TGTGCCAGCAGCTTCACGCCCGCGGGACAGGGGAAAGAGACCCAGTACTTC. The rearrangement links TRBV13 to TRBJ2-5; 10 bases are a match to TRBD1. CDR1 is PRHDT and CDR2 is FYEKMQ in the germline V gene (reference sequence). Germline trimming cut 3 bases from V and 3 bases from J; bases unmatched to any gene: 10. This CDR3 comprises 17 residues.

The genes are TRBV19 and TRBJ2-1, with a possible D match to TRBD2 (5 bases). The CDR3 is 10 residues long. Germline V CDR1 and CDR2: LNHDA, SQIVND (reference sequence). The CDR3 spells CATEAGEQFF. CDR3 nucleotides: TGTGCAACGGAGGCAGGTGAGCAGTTCTTC. Complete variable domain (other parts from reference TRBV19 and TRBJ2-1): DGGITQSPKYLFRKEGQNVTLSCEQNLNHDAMYWYRQDPGQGLRLIYYSQIVNDFQKGDIAEGYSVSREKKESFPLTVTSAQKNPTAFYLCATEAGEQFFGPGTRLTVL.

V usage is TRBV20-1 and J usage is TRBJ2-1; D may be TRBD1 (6 bases). The germline gives CDR1 DFQATT, CDR2 SNEGSKA (reference sequence). The CDR3 is made up of 15 amino acids. V lost 3 bases and J 3 bases, leaving 15 bases between the germline ends. The CDR3 DNA reads as TGCAGTGCTAGCCATGGGGGCGAGTTCTACAATGAGCAGTTCTTC. Encoded protein: CSASHGGEFYNEQFF.

This clonotype has only a few counts. This chain joins TRBV27 and TRBJ1-1, with 8 bases that match TRBD1. Germline CDR1 MNHEY, CDR2 SMNVEV (reference sequence). This CDR3 comprises 14 residues. The V segment lost 4 bases and the J segment 3 bases; nucleotides outside the gene matches: 4. The DNA for the CDR3 is TGTGCCAGCAGTTCAGAACAGGGGGACACTGAAGCTTTCTTT. It is translated as CASSSEQGDTEAFF.

The gene calls are TRBV10-3 and TRBJ1-5; 9 bases are a match to TRBD1. The CDR3 is 13 residues long. V lost 6 bases to trimming and J lost 5 bases; unmatched junction nucleotides: 2. Germline CDR1 is ENHRY and CDR2 is SYGVKD. The CDR3 region has the DNA TGTGCCATCAGGGACAGGGGCGATCAGCCCCAGCATTTT. Encoded protein: CAIRDRGDQPQHF.

The chain couples TRBV10-2 to TRBJ2-7; D possibly corresponds to TRBD2 (6 bases). Germline CDR1 reads WSHSY; CDR2 reads SAAADI. This CDR3 has 14 residues. V dropped 2 bases and J dropped 3 bases, with 11 bases sitting between them. The CDR3 spells CASSEVREVYEQYF. The CDR3 bases are TGCGCCAGCAGTGAGGTCAGGGAGGTCTACGAGCAGTACTTC.

This chain connects TRBV7-9 to TRBJ1-4; the D gene is possibly TRBD1 (6 bases). The ends were cut back, 5 bases at V and 0 bases at J, with 16 bases in the middle. The CDR3 spans 17 residues. Per germline, CDR1 SEHNR and CDR2 FQNEAQ (reference sequence). CDR3 amino acids: CASSLQGNTATNEKLFF. CDR3 in DNA: TGTGCCAGCAGCCTACAGGGAAACACCGCAACTAATGAAAAACTGTTTTTT.

This sequence joins TRBV7-9 and TRBJ1-2, with D possibly matching TRBD1 (6 bases). The ends were cut back, 2 bases at V and 4 bases at J, with 11 bases in the middle. CDR3 length: 14 amino acids. Germline loops: CDR1 SEHNR, CDR2 FQNEAQ (reference sequence). DNA of the CDR3: TGTGCCAGCAGCTTATCCTCGACAGGCTATGGCTACACCTTC. Its translation: CASSLSSTGYGYTF.

The chain couples TRBV12-3 or TRBV12-4 to TRBJ2-2; possibly TRBD2 for D (6 bases). V lost 3 bases, J lost 0 bases, and 14 bases lay in between. This CDR3 has 17 residues. CDR3 sequence reads: CASSFEVGGSNTGELFF. CDR3 nucleotides: TGTGCCAGCAGTTTTGAAGTCGGAGGGTCGAACACCGGGGAGCTGTTTTTT.

The rearrangement uses TRBV2 and TRBJ2-3, with D perhaps TRBD1 or TRBD2 (5 bases each). CDR3 length: 17 residues. Per germline, CDR1 SNHLY and CDR2 FYNNEI. With 4 bases removed from V and 0 bases from J, the gap between germline ends came to 17 bases. The CDR3 is CASSAPPGAGSTDTQYF. CDR3 DNA sequence: TGTGCCAGCAGTGCCCCCCCCGGGGCAGGGAGCACAGATACGCAGTATTTT.